These 19 T cell receptor beta chains were all obtained from the same sample, sequenced in a study of blood T cell repertoires in COVID-19. The repertoire was sequenced with immunoSEQ multiplex PCR; TCRdb's copy has only in-frame clones and lacks some. The sample lists roughly 310,000 clones, about 88% seen once, with roughly 2.5% in the top ten. Sequencing used PBMCs or T cells enriched from blood (not recorded which). These receptors were collected from a man aged 55-75 years who had recovered from COVID-19.

The J gene is TRBJ2-2, the V gene TRBV6-5; perhaps TRBD1 as D (6 bases). CDR3 size: 15 residues. Germline V gene sequence: CDR1 MNHEY, CDR2 SVGAGI. Between the trimmed V and J ends, which lost 0 bases and 4 bases, there was a span of 9 bases. The CDR3 reads CASSYSAGATGELFF. CDR3 nucleotide sequence: TGTGCCAGCAGTTACTCGGCAGGGGCCACCGGGGAGCTGTTTTTT.

The gene calls are TRBV27 and TRBJ1-4, with TRBD1 matching over 8 bases. The V and J ends lost 6 bases and 7 bases, in that order; junction bases with no gene match: 7. The CDR3 spans 14 residues. From germline, CDR1 is MNHEY and CDR2 SMNVEV (reference sequence). CDR3 sequence (DNA): TGTGCCAGCAGGCGGACAGGGAGAGGTGAAAAACTGTTTTTT. This encodes CASRRTGRGEKLFF.

The chain employs TRBV5-6 and TRBJ1-5, with a possible D match to TRBD1 (5 bases). V lost 0 bases to trimming and J lost 4 bases, with 11 bases between them. The germline gives CDR1 SGHDT, CDR2 YYEEEE. The CDR3 totals 15 residues. For the CDR3, the DNA is TGTGCCAGCAGCTTGGCGGGGGTCGGGAATCAGCCCCAGCATTTT. Its translation: CASSLAGVGNQPQHF.

The chain joins TRBV6-2 or TRBV6-3 to TRBJ2-7; TRBD1 aligns across 10 bases. This CDR3 is built from 15 residues. With V trimmed by 6 bases and J by 3 bases, 8 bases remained unmatched. Germline assignment: CDR1 MNHEY and CDR2 SVGEGT. The CDR3 DNA follows: TGTGCCAGCAGACCTGACAGGGGGCCAAACTACGAGCAGTACTTC. Its translation: CASRPDRGPNYEQYF.

The chain employs TRBV5-1 and TRBJ2-1, with TRBD2 identical over 8 bases. J lost 4 bases, V lost 0 bases, and 3 bases had no gene match. This CDR3 spans 15 amino acids. Germline CDR1 reads SGHRS; CDR2 reads YFSETQ. The CDR3 region is CASSLAASGYNEQFF. CDR3 in DNA: TGCGCCAGCAGCTTGGCGGCTAGCGGGTACAATGAGCAGTTCTTC.

This clone appeared once. The V gene is TRBV7-8, the J gene TRBJ2-1; 10 nucleotides agree with TRBD2. The J segment lost 4 bases and the V segment lost 1 base, leaving 7 bases of the junction unmatched. CDR1 and CDR2 (germline): SGHVS, FQNEAQ. This CDR3 region has 17 residues. As DNA, the CDR3 is TGTGCCAGCAGCTTAGGCCTAGCGGGAGAACGGTACAATGAGCAGTTCTTC. It translates to CASSLGLAGERYNEQFF.

This clone was counted between two and nine times. The chain is built from TRBV27 and TRBJ2-1; 13 nucleotides line up with TRBD2. The V segment lost 4 bases and the J segment 5 bases; nucleotides outside the gene matches: 2. Germline CDR1 MNHEY, CDR2 SMNVEV (reference sequence). The length of the CDR3 is 15 residues. The CDR3 DNA reads TGTGCCAGCAGTTCGACTAGCGGGGGGAACAATGAGCAGTTCTTC. It specifies CASSSTSGGNNEQFF.

The CDR3 spells CASSLALLGGGAFEQYF. The CDR3 DNA sequence: TGTGCCAGCAGCTTAGCATTATTGGGCGGGGGGGCCTTCGAGCAGTACTTC. The chain combines TRBV7-8 with TRBJ2-7, with 9 bases lining up with TRBD2. The CDR3 runs 17 residues. Germline CDR1 reads SGHVS; CDR2 reads FQNEAQ. J was trimmed by 6 bases and V by 0 bases; bases with no gene match: 12.

The chain couples TRBV10-3 to TRBJ2-3; D remains ambiguous. The CDR3 covers 14 residues. CDR1 is ENHRY, CDR2 SYGVKD, per germline. V was trimmed by 4 bases and J by 2 bases, leaving 10 bases between them. Here the CDR3 DNA reads TGTGCCATCAGTGTAGCCACCCTCACAGATACGCAGTATTTT. Translation gives CAISVATLTDTQYF.

This chain connects TRBV29-1 to TRBJ2-1; 10 bases are shared with TRBD2. Germline CDR1 is SQVTM and CDR2 is ANQGSEA. The CDR3 is 17 residues long. V was clipped by 4 bases and J by 6 bases; unmatched bases: 15. The CDR3 reads CSVVGPLAGHAGNEQFF. In DNA form, the CDR3 reads TGCAGCGTTGTAGGCCCACTAGCGGGACACGCCGGCAATGAGCAGTTCTTC.

The chain is built from TRBV10-3 and TRBJ1-6; D might be TRBD1 (5 bases). The germline gives CDR1 ENHRY, CDR2 SYGVKD. V was clipped by 2 bases and J by 7 bases, with 9 bases between them. The CDR3 contains 14 residues. The CDR3 DNA is TGTGCCATCAGTGAGGGAGGGACGAATTCACCCCTCCACTTT. It translates to CAISEGGTNSPLHF.

V and J are TRBV6-1 and TRBJ1-1; no reliable D call. V lost 2 bases and J lost 3, with 7 bases in between. The germline CDR1 and CDR2 sequences are MNHNS and SASEGT. The CDR3 consists of 13 residues. CDR3: CASSESRYTEAFF. The CDR3 DNA follows: TGTGCCAGCAGTGAAAGCAGGTACACTGAAGCTTTCTTT.

This chain links TRBV20-1 with TRBJ1-1; 10 bases map to TRBD1. Germline V gene sequence: CDR1 DFQATT, CDR2 SNEGSKA (reference sequence). V lost 3 bases and J lost 5; bases outside the gene matches: 9. The CDR3 contains 15 residues. CDR3 nucleotide sequence: TGCAGTGCTAGTTCTACAAGGACAGGGGGGACTGAAGCTTTCTTT. It codes for CSASSTRTGGTEAFF.

V usage is TRBV18 and J usage is TRBJ1-1, with D unresolved. Trimming pared 6 bases from V and 1 base from J, leaving 9 bases between. From germline, CDR1 is KGHSH and CDR2 LQKENI. CDR3 length equals 13 residues. CDR3 residues: CASSREPNTEAFF. The CDR3 DNA reads TGTGCCAGCTCCCGGGAGCCGAACACTGAAGCTTTCTTT.

This clone was counted a single time. The chain carries TRBV7-8 and TRBJ1-1; D might be TRBD1 (6 bases). Germline CDR1 SGHVS, CDR2 FQNEAQ. The germline V and J ends were trimmed by 1 base and 3 bases, with 9 bases remaining between them. The CDR3 is 14 residues long. The CDR3 spells CASSLGTAYTEAFF. The CDR3 DNA follows: TGTGCCAGCAGCTTAGGGACAGCTTACACTGAAGCTTTCTTT.

This chain uses TRBV16 with TRBJ2-7; maybe TRBD1 (6 bases). The germline V gene has CDR1 KGHSY and CDR2 FQNENV. CDR3 length: 14 amino acids. The V gene lost 6 bases and the J gene lost 3 bases, with 15 bases spanning the gap. CDR3 coding DNA: TGTGCCAGCAGGCGAAGAGCGGACAGCTACGAGCAGTACTTC. Residues: CASRRRADSYEQYF.

The CDR3: CASSSGQGNYEQYF. The DNA for the CDR3 is TGTGCCAGCAGCTCCGGACAGGGTAACTACGAGCAGTACTTC. This chain joins TRBV5-8 and TRBJ2-7, with 8 nucleotides matching TRBD1. Germline V gene sequence: CDR1 SGHTS, CDR2 YDEGEE. CDR3 length: 14 amino acids. Trimming cost V 3 bases and J 3 bases; bases outside gene matches: 5.

This chain uses TRBV11-3 with TRBJ2-1, with a tentative D call TRBD2 (5 bases). Trimming removed 5 bases from V and 7 bases from J, with 15 bases in between. Germline CDR1 reads SGHNT; CDR2 reads YENEEA. The CDR3 covers 14 residues. The CDR3 is CASSPSGRYNEQFF. DNA for the CDR3: TGTGCCAGCAGCCCATCGGGAAGGTATAATGAGCAGTTCTTC. Full variable domain (missing parts from reference TRBV11-3 and TRBJ2-1): EAGVVQSPRYKIIEKKQPVAFWCNPISGHNTLYWYLQNLGQGPELLIRYENEEAVDDSQLPKDRFSAERLKGVDSTLKIQPAELGDSAVYLCASSPSGRYNEQFFGPGTRLTVL.

The chain employs TRBV6-5 and TRBJ1-5, with 7 bases that match TRBD1. The CDR3 spans 14 residues. V shed 6 bases and J 1 base; nucleotides not matched to a gene: 3. CDR1 and CDR2 from the germline V gene are MNHEY and SVGAGI. As DNA, the CDR3 is TGTGCCAGCAGCTTCAGGGGGAGCAATCAGCCCCAGCATTTT. As protein: CASSFRGSNQPQHF.